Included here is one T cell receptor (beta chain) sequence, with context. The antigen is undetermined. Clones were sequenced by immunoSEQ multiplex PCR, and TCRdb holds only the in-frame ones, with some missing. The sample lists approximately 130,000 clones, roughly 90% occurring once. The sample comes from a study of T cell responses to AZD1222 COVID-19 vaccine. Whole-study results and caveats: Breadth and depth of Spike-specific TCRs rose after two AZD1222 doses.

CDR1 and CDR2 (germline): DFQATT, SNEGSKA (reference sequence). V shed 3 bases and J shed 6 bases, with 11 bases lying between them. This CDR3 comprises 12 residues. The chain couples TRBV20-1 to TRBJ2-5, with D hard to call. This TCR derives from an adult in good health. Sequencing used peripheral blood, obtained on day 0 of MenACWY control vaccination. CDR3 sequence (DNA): TGCAGTGCTAGTGTCCTGAAACAGACCCAGTACTTC. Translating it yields CSASVLKQTQYF.